The 21 T cell receptor beta chains below all came from one sample that was sequenced in a study of a mutant IDH1 vaccine in newly diagnosed glioma. No cognate antigen is known for these TCRs. As to time point: week 5, during vaccination. Every vaccine dose comprised 300 ug of mutant IDH1 20-mer peptide plus topical imiquimod. The method was immunoSEQ multiplex PCR; TCRdb's version includes in-frame clones alone and lacks a portion of them. The table lists approximately 60,000 clones, less than 85% of them singletons. The sequenced sample was PBMCs, obtained from a glioma patient whose treatment included an IDH1 peptide vaccine. The receptors here all came from a woman under 30 with glioma. Some clones in this sample may be carry-over from other donors' samples.

The rearrangement links TRBV7-9 to TRBJ1-1; 11 bases match TRBD1. From germline, CDR1 is SEHNR and CDR2 FQNEAQ (reference sequence). The CDR3 totals 14 residues. V shed 1 base and J 6 bases; nucleotides not matched to a gene: 1. The CDR3 DNA follows: TGTGCCAGCAGCTTAGGGGGACAGGGGGCTGAAGCTTTCTTT. Protein product: CASSLGGQGAEAFF.

This clone occurred once. The rearrangement joins TRBV7-2 to TRBJ2-1, with D unresolved. The V end lost 0 bases, the J end lost 12 bases, and 9 bases lay between the germline ends. CDR3 length equals 12 residues. Germline values: CDR1 SGHTA, CDR2 FQGNSA. This CDR3 reads CASSLAGSGQFF. The CDR3 DNA reads TGTGCCAGCAGCTTAGCGGGGTCCGGGCAGTTCTTC.

V gene TRBV10-3 combines with J gene TRBJ2-3; 9 bases align to TRBD2. V shed 5 bases, J shed 1 base, and the junction held 4 bases outside the gene matches. The CDR3 length is 15 residues. From germline, CDR1 is ENHRY and CDR2 SYGVKD. Here the CDR3 reads CAISPVAGGTDTQYF. CDR3 coding DNA: TGTGCCATCAGTCCTGTAGCGGGGGGCACAGATACGCAGTATTTT.

The chain links TRBV6-1 to TRBJ2-7; 12 nucleotides align to TRBD2. The trim removed 3 bases at V and 6 bases at J, leaving 9 bases unmatched. CDR1 and CDR2 (germline): MNHNS, SASEGT. The CDR3 loop spans 16 amino acids. The CDR3 bases are TGTGCCAGCAGTGACCCGCTAGCGGGGGGGCCGAGCGAGCAGTACTTC. It yields the protein CASSDPLAGGPSEQYF.

The chain has TRBV29-1 and TRBJ2-7; no reliable D call. This CDR3 is built from 12 residues. Germline CDR1 is SQVTM and CDR2 is ANQGSEA. Trimming pared 7 bases from V and 6 bases from J, leaving 16 bases between. CDR3 region: CSAYAHGVEQYF. CDR3 in DNA: TGCAGCGCCTACGCGCATGGGGTCGAGCAGTACTTC.

This clone was observed a handful of times. The chain combines TRBV29-1 with TRBJ1-1; the match to TRBD1 covers 7 bases. Germline V lookup: CDR1 SQVTM, CDR2 ANQGSEA. CDR3 length equals 13 residues. Trimming at V came to 6 bases and at J to 3 bases, leaving 7 bases not matched to a gene. The CDR3 DNA follows: TGCAGCGTGGCGGAGGGGGCGTACACTGAAGCTTTCTTT. This gives the protein CSVAEGAYTEAFF.

The V and J genes are TRBV5-1 and TRBJ1-6, with 7 bases matching TRBD1. The CDR3 sequence is 15 residues long. In germline, CDR1 is SGHRS, CDR2 YFSETQ. The trim removed 0 bases at V and 7 bases at J, leaving 4 bases unmatched. The CDR3 nucleotides are TGCGCCAGCAGCTTGGTAGAGACAGGGAATTCACCCCTCCACTTT. This sequence encodes CASSLVETGNSPLHF. Full variable domain (outside the CDR3, taken from reference TRBV5-1 and TRBJ1-6): KAGVTQTPRYLIKTRGQQVTLSCSPISGHRSVSWYQQTPGQGLQFLFEYFSETQRNKGNFPGRFSGRQFSNSRSEMNVSTLELGDSALYLCASSLVETGNSPLHFGNGTRLTVT.

A single count supports this clone. The V gene is TRBV7-2, the J gene TRBJ1-3; no clear D. The CDR3 totals 16 residues. Trimming cost V 1 base and J 5 bases, with 15 bases left between them. Germline V gene data show CDR1 as SGHTA and CDR2 as FQGNSA. CDR3 in amino acids: CASSLESGRPRNTIYF. In nucleotides, the CDR3 is TGTGCCAGCAGCTTAGAGTCTGGCAGGCCGAGAAACACCATATATTTT.

The rearrangement uses TRBV5-1 and TRBJ2-5; 9 positions match TRBD2. The J call may be wrong; the DNA end is better matched by TRBJ2-7. Germline lookup yields CDR1 SGHRS and CDR2 YFSETQ. The CDR3 loop spans 16 amino acids. The CDR3: CASSAHFSGSGYEQYF. The DNA of the CDR3 is TGCGCCAGCAGCGCCCACTTTAGCGGGAGTGGGTACGAGCAGTACTTC.

V and J are TRBV6-6 and TRBJ1-5; 7 nucleotides agree with TRBD1. CDR1 and CDR2 (germline): MNHNY, SVGAGI (reference sequence). V lost 6 bases, J lost 9 bases, and 11 bases stayed unmatched. The CDR3 is 14 residues long. The CDR3: CASSRQGTDRPQHF. The CDR3 region has the DNA TGTGCCAGCAGCCGACAGGGTACGGATCGGCCCCAGCATTTT.

The chain carries TRBV19 and TRBJ2-7; D may match TRBD1 or TRBD2 (5 bases each). This CDR3 region has 14 residues. V was clipped by 4 bases and J by 1 base, with 11 bases between them. Per germline, CDR1 LNHDA and CDR2 SQIVND (reference sequence). This CDR3 is CASSRGAGSYEQYF. The CDR3 DNA is TGTGCCAGTAGTAGGGGAGCAGGGTCCTACGAGCAGTACTTC.

This clone was counted only a few times. CDR3 in amino acids: CASSLTGTGNSEAFF. The CDR3, as DNA: TGTGCCAGCAGCCTGACCGGGACAGGGAATTCGGAAGCTTTCTTT. The rearrangement uses TRBV5-6 and TRBJ1-1, with 9 bases matching TRBD1. The V and J ends lost 4 bases and 8 bases, in that order; junction bases with no gene match: 12. The CDR3 totals 15 residues. Germline CDR1 and CDR2: SGHDT and YYEEEE.

In this sample, this clone turned up once. CDR3 residues: CASSRSDSSSGANVLTF. The CDR3 DNA reads TGCGCCAGCAGCCGATCAGACAGCAGCTCTGGGGCCAACGTCCTGACTTTC. This chain connects TRBV4-3 to TRBJ2-6; maybe TRBD1 (5 bases). V was clipped by 4 bases and J by 0 bases, with 13 bases between them. Germline V gene lookup returns CDR1 LGHNA and CDR2 YSLEER. The CDR3 spans 17 residues.

J is TRBJ2-5 and V is TRBV5-4, with D possibly TRBD2 on 7 matching bases. The DNA matches TRBJ2-7 better at its end, which makes the J call doubtful. There are 15 residues in the CDR3. The germline CDR1 and CDR2 sequences are SGHNT and YYREEE (reference sequence). CDR3 sequence: CASSLGGGATYEQYF. The CDR3, as DNA: TGTGCCAGCAGCTTGGGGGGGGGCGCTACCTACGAGCAGTACTTC.

This chain connects TRBV2 to TRBJ1-1, with unresolved D. The CDR3 totals 11 residues. CDR1 is SNHLY and CDR2 is FYNNEI in the germline V gene. V gave up 6 bases and J gave up 7 bases, with 9 bases separating them. The CDR3 DNA reads TGTGCCAGCAGAGGGAGGAGTGAAGCTTTCTTT. Translation: CASRGRSEAFF.

The chain has TRBV7-9 and TRBJ1-2, with D perhaps TRBD1 (5 bases). Germline CDR1 and CDR2: SEHNR and FQNEAQ (reference sequence). The CDR3 length is 15 residues. Trimming took off 5 bases at V and 4 bases at J, with 17 bases between the two ends. CDR3 coding DNA: TGTGCCAGCAGCCATGACGACAGCGCCTCCTATGGCTACACCTTC. As protein: CASSHDDSASYGYTF.

The chain carries TRBV6-1 and TRBJ1-5; D gene uncertain. Germline V gene data show CDR1 as MNHNS and CDR2 as SASEGT. This CDR3 has 13 residues. Trimming took 1 base from V and 7 from J, leaving 8 bases between them. CDR3 loop: CASSEGKGQPQHF. The CDR3 nucleotides are TGTGCCAGCAGTGAAGGGAAAGGGCAGCCCCAGCATTTT.

This clone was seen more than once but under ten times. The chain couples TRBV6-6 to TRBJ1-4, with D possibly matching TRBD1 (5 bases). Trimming shortened V by 7 bases and J by 3 bases, and 15 bases separated the two germline ends. The germline V gene encodes CDR1 MNHNY and CDR2 SVGAGI (reference sequence). This CDR3 has 15 amino acids. The CDR3 sequence: CASILLGGANEKLFF. The CDR3 region has the DNA TGTGCCAGCATCTTACTGGGGGGGGCTAATGAAAAACTGTTTTTT.

The chain couples TRBV5-1 to TRBJ2-7; D perhaps matches TRBD2 (5 bases). With 4 bases removed from V and 3 bases from J, the gap between germline ends came to 8 bases. The V gene's germline CDR1 is SGHRS and CDR2 YFSETQ. CDR3 length: 12 amino acids. This CDR3 reads CASSPRGYEQYF. The CDR3 coding sequence is TGCGCCAGCAGCCCCCGGGGCTACGAGCAGTACTTC. Together with reference TRBV5-1 and TRBJ2-7, the CDR3 gives the full variable domain: KAGVTQTPRYLIKTRGQQVTLSCSPISGHRSVSWYQQTPGQGLQFLFEYFSETQRNKGNFPGRFSGRQFSNSRSEMNVSTLELGDSALYLCASSPRGYEQYFGPGTRLTVT.

This sequence joins TRBV14 and TRBJ2-1, with 9 bases aligning to TRBD1. Trimming at V came to 3 bases and at J to 8 bases, leaving 5 bases not matched to a gene. The CDR3 runs 14 residues. Germline V CDR1 and CDR2: SGHDN, FVKESK. CDR3 protein: CASSQDRGIYEQFF. DNA for the CDR3: TGTGCCAGCAGCCAGGACAGGGGAATCTATGAGCAGTTCTTC.

This sequence joins TRBV29-1 and TRBJ1-1; no clear D gene. The CDR3 has 14 residues. CDR1 is SQVTM and CDR2 is ANQGSEA in the germline V gene. V was trimmed by 3 bases and J by 4 bases, leaving 15 bases between them. The DNA of the CDR3 is TGCAGCGTTGATGTACGGGGTTGGGGCACTGAAGCTTTCTTT. It codes for CSVDVRGWGTEAFF.